These 28 T cell receptor beta chains were all obtained from the same sample, sequenced in a study of blood T cell repertoires in COVID-19. The method was immunoSEQ multiplex PCR; TCRdb's version includes in-frame clones alone and lacks a portion of them. The sample holds some 150,000 clones, about 82% seen once. What was sequenced was PBMCs or T cells enriched from blood (not recorded which). The receptors here all came from a woman aged 40 to 55 who had recovered from COVID-19.

The rearrangement joins TRBV4-1 to TRBJ2-1; D uncertain. The CDR3 is 12 amino acids. V lost 0 bases and J lost 9, with 6 bases in between. Germline V gives CDR1 MGHRA, CDR2 YSYEKL. CDR3 nucleotides: TGCGCCAGCAGCCAAGATGCAGTTGAGCAGTTCTTC. The encoded protein is CASSQDAVEQFF.

CDR3 residues: CASSQDVGRSTRNGYTF. CDR3 nucleotide sequence: TGTGCCAGCAGCCAAGATGTTGGCAGATCCACCCGCAATGGCTACACCTTC. The V and J genes are TRBV4-2 and TRBJ1-2; D gene unclear. Per germline, CDR1 LGHNA and CDR2 YNFKEQ. Trimming took 0 bases from V and 6 from J, leaving 20 bases between them. CDR3 length: 17 residues.

V gene TRBV30 combines with J gene TRBJ1-1; D is uncertain. Per the germline V gene, CDR1 is GTSNPN and CDR2 is SVGIG (reference sequence). CDR3 length: 14 amino acids. V lost 0 bases and J 1 base, leaving 9 bases between the germline ends. Here the CDR3 DNA reads TGTGCCTGGAGTGTAGGGAGACGGAACACTGAAGCTTTCTTT. This gives the protein CAWSVGRRNTEAFF.

The sample holds a few counts of this clone. This chain connects TRBV5-1 to TRBJ1-3; the D gene is possibly TRBD1 (5 bases). V lost 6 bases and J 4 bases, leaving 14 bases between the germline ends. This CDR3 has 14 residues. Germline-derived CDR1 and CDR2 are SGHRS and YFSETQ. The CDR3 sequence: CASTPGGRGNTIYF. The CDR3 nucleotides read TGCGCCAGCACCCCCGGGGGACGGGGAAACACCATATATTTT.

V is TRBV15 and J is TRBJ2-1, with unresolved D. The V end lost 0 bases, the J end lost 9 bases, and 6 bases lay between the germline ends. CDR1 is LNHNV, CDR2 YYDKDF, per germline (reference sequence). This CDR3 comprises 12 residues. The CDR3 protein is CATSRDRTEQFF. The DNA for the CDR3 is TGTGCCACCAGCAGAGATAGAACTGAGCAGTTCTTC. Drawing the rest from reference TRBV15 and TRBJ2-1, the complete variable domain is DAMVIQNPRYQVTQFGKPVTLSCSQTLNHNVMYWYQQKSSQAPKLLFHYYDKDFNNEADTPDNFQSRRPNTSFCFLDIRSPGLGDTAMYLCATSRDRTEQFFGPGTRLTVL.

The chain employs TRBV2 and TRBJ2-5; 7 bases are shared with TRBD2. The trim removed 7 bases at V and 4 bases at J, leaving 12 bases unmatched. CDR3 length: 15 amino acids. Germline CDR1 and CDR2: SNHLY and FYNNEI. For the CDR3, the DNA is TGTGCCAGCACCAATGAAGGACTAGAGCGAGAGACCCAGTACTTC. Translation: CASTNEGLERETQYF.

In its sample, this clone was seen a few times. This chain connects TRBV4-2 to TRBJ1-3, with a tentative D call TRBD1 (5 bases). Trimming removed 4 bases from V and 0 bases from J, with 13 bases in between. The length of the CDR3 is 16 residues. The germline gives CDR1 LGHNA, CDR2 YNFKEQ. In DNA form, the CDR3 reads TGTGCCAGCAGCCCTGGGGGGTCTTTCTCTGGAAACACCATATATTTT. Its translation is CASSPGGSFSGNTIYF.

The genes are TRBV2 and TRBJ2-5; TRBD2 is a possible D gene (5 bases). V gave up 3 bases and J gave up 5 bases, with 13 bases separating them. Germline V gene data show CDR1 as SNHLY and CDR2 as FYNNEI. This CDR3 has 14 amino acids. As DNA, the CDR3 is TGTGCCAGCAGTGATGAGGGTTCGGGGGAGACCCAGTACTTC. It translates to CASSDEGSGETQYF.

V gene TRBV19 combines with J gene TRBJ1-1; D is undetermined. The ends were cut back, 5 bases at V and 4 bases at J, with 17 bases in the middle. The CDR3 consists of 15 residues. Per the germline V gene, CDR1 is LNHDA and CDR2 is SQIVND (reference sequence). The DNA of the CDR3 is TGTGCCAGTAGTCCCCCCGGGAGGGAGGTCACTGAAGCTTTCTTT. It yields the protein CASSPPGREVTEAFF.

The chain uses TRBV27 and TRBJ2-2; D not certain. This CDR3 contains 12 residues. V was shortened by 10 bases and J by 7 bases, with 13 bases between the two germline ends. The germline CDR1 and CDR2 sequences are MNHEY and SMNVEV (reference sequence). CDR3 sequence (DNA): TGTGCCACCTCCCGAGGTGGCGGGGAGCTGTTTTTT. This codes for CATSRGGGELFF.

This chain connects TRBV7-9 to TRBJ2-7, with TRBD2 matching over 12 bases. Germline values: CDR1 SEHNR, CDR2 FQNEAQ (reference sequence). V was pared by 8 bases and J by 3 bases, with 5 bases of the junction left unmatched. The CDR3 consists of 14 residues. The CDR3 loop reads CASGGLAGNYEQYF. In DNA form, the CDR3 reads TGTGCCAGCGGAGGACTAGCGGGGAACTACGAGCAGTACTTC.

The chain uses TRBV2 and TRBJ2-3, with a possible D match to TRBD1 (6 bases). V was cut by 5 bases and J by 0 bases, with 9 bases left in between. From germline, CDR1 is SNHLY and CDR2 FYNNEI. The CDR3 contains 14 residues. In DNA form, the CDR3 reads TGTGCCAGCAGTACAGGGCAAAGCACAGATACGCAGTATTTT. This sequence encodes CASSTGQSTDTQYF.

The gene calls are TRBV5-1 and TRBJ2-5, with D perhaps matching TRBD1 (5 bases). This CDR3 has 15 amino acids. V gave up 4 bases and J gave up 2 bases, with 15 bases separating them. Looked up from germline, CDR1 is SGHRS and CDR2 is YFSETQ. DNA of the CDR3: TGCGCCAGCAGCAGTTCAGGGTTGGGACAAGAGACCCAGTACTTC. It codes for CASSSSGLGQETQYF.

The chain recombines TRBV7-8 with TRBJ2-1, with a possible D match to TRBD1 (7 bases). This CDR3 has 15 amino acids. Between the trimmed V and J ends, which lost 5 bases and 7 bases, there was a span of 18 bases. Germline V gene sequence: CDR1 SGHVS, CDR2 FQNEAQ. DNA for the CDR3: TGTGCCAGCAGCCCAGGGGGACTTTCGGCAAATGAGCAGTTCTTC. It yields the protein CASSPGGLSANEQFF.

The chain uses TRBV3-1 (or the pseudogene TRBV3-2) and TRBJ2-5, with 11 positions matching TRBD2. CDR3 length: 16 amino acids. The ends lost 0 bases at V and 6 bases at J; junction bases unmatched: 6. CDR1 LGHDT and CDR2 YNNKEL come from the germline V gene (reference sequence). The CDR3 region is CASSQEASGGRKTQYF. Written as DNA, the CDR3 is TGTGCCAGCAGCCAAGAGGCTAGCGGGGGGCGTAAGACCCAGTACTTC.

This clone was counted a few times. The chain links TRBV28 to TRBJ2-2; maybe TRBD1 (6 bases). The CDR3 is 15 amino acids. Trimming pared 5 bases from V and 0 bases from J, leaving 10 bases between. In germline, CDR1 is MDHEN, CDR2 SYDVKM. CDR3 bases: TGTGCCAGCAGTCCCGGGACACCGAACACCGGGGAGCTGTTTTTT. Its translation: CASSPGTPNTGELFF.

V and J are TRBV5-1 and TRBJ2-5; TRBD2 matches at 14 bases. V dropped 4 bases and J dropped 4; count of bases not matched to a gene: 9. The CDR3 runs 17 residues. Germline loops: CDR1 SGHRS, CDR2 YFSETQ. Written as DNA, the CDR3 is TGCGCCAGCAGCCAAGGACTAGCGGGAGGAGAAGGAGAGACCCAGTACTTC. Protein sequence: CASSQGLAGGEGETQYF.

The rearrangement links TRBV11-2 to TRBJ2-3, with D perhaps matching TRBD1 (6 bases). Germline V lookup: CDR1 SGHAT, CDR2 FQNNGV. The CDR3 has 15 residues. Trimming removed 5 bases at V and 0 bases at J, with 12 bases between. In DNA form, the CDR3 reads TGTGCCAGCAGCATCACGGGACACAGCACAGATACGCAGTATTTT. Amino acids: CASSITGHSTDTQYF.

This sequence joins TRBV30 and TRBJ1-1; D is undetermined. The germline gives CDR1 GTSNPN, CDR2 SVGIG (reference sequence). This CDR3 comprises 14 residues. V gave up 0 bases and J gave up 3 bases, with 11 bases separating them. CDR3 residues: CAWSVTGGDTEAFF. The CDR3, as DNA: TGTGCCTGGAGTGTAACCGGCGGGGACACTGAAGCTTTCTTT.

V and J are TRBV25-1 and TRBJ1-6; D unclear. There are 13 residues in the CDR3. V lost 3 bases to trimming and J lost 6 bases, with 6 bases between them. Germline V gene sequence: CDR1 MGHDK, CDR2 SYGVNS. CDR3 coding DNA: TGTGCCAGCAGTGACACATCTAATTCACCCCTCCACTTT. Encoded protein: CASSDTSNSPLHF.

The rearrangement uses TRBV10-3 and TRBJ1-4; possibly TRBD1 for D (6 bases). CDR1 is ENHRY and CDR2 is SYGVKD in the germline V gene. The CDR3 totals 16 residues. The germline V and J ends were trimmed by 2 bases and 0 bases, with 10 bases remaining between them. The CDR3 protein is CAISEGQTTTNEKLFF. CDR3 bases: TGTGCCATCAGTGAGGGACAGACTACAACTAATGAAAAACTGTTTTTT.

This sequence joins TRBV14 and TRBJ2-7, with TRBD1 matching over 7 bases. The germline CDR1 and CDR2 sequences are SGHDN and FVKESK. Unmatched junction bases numbered 3, after V lost 5 bases and J lost 2 bases. The CDR3 totals 13 residues. The CDR3 here is CASSGTAPYEQYF. The CDR3 nucleotides read TGTGCCAGCAGCGGGACAGCCCCCTACGAGCAGTACTTC. The entire variable domain, with the rest obtained from reference TRBV14 and TRBJ2-7, is as follows: EAGVTQFPSHSVIEKGQTVTLRCDPISGHDNLYWYRRVMGKEIKFLLHFVKESKQDESGMPNNRFLAERTGGTYSTLKVQPAELEDSGVYFCASSGTAPYEQYFGPGTRLTVT.

This chain uses TRBV6-6 with TRBJ1-2; 7 nucleotides align to TRBD1. This CDR3 contains 17 residues. V shed 5 bases and J 1 base; nucleotides not matched to a gene: 13. Per the germline V gene, CDR1 is MNHNY and CDR2 is SVGAGI (reference sequence). The CDR3 spells CASSRNRGAADNYGYTF. In DNA, the CDR3 is TGTGCCAGCAGTCGTAACAGGGGCGCAGCAGATAACTATGGCTACACCTTC.

This clone was counted a few times. The J gene is TRBJ2-1, the V gene TRBV2, with 8 bases that match TRBD2. The CDR3 runs to 16 residues. After removal of 2 bases from V and 8 bases from J, the junction contained 11 bases not matched to a gene. CDR1 is SNHLY and CDR2 is FYNNEI in the germline V gene. The CDR3 nucleotides read TGTGCCAGCAGTGAACTGGGGCGGGGGGTCCTGGATGAGCAGTTCTTC. Translated, it gives CASSELGRGVLDEQFF.

This clone was observed once. The DNA for the CDR3 is TGTGCCAGCACTAACTCAAGAACCAACACCGGGGAGCTGTTTTTT. It translates to CASTNSRTNTGELFF. This chain connects TRBV5-4 to TRBJ2-2; D is unresolved. The CDR3 is 15 amino acids. The germline gives CDR1 SGHNT, CDR2 YYREEE (reference sequence). The ends were cut back, 6 bases at V and 2 bases at J, with 14 bases in the middle.

The V gene is TRBV10-2, the J gene TRBJ1-1, with TRBD1 as a possible D gene (5 bases). The V gene's germline CDR1 is WSHSY and CDR2 SAAADI. V was clipped by 3 bases and J by 5 bases, with 10 bases between them. This CDR3 comprises 13 residues. Written as DNA, the CDR3 is TGCGCCAGCAGTGACGCGGACAAGACTGAAGCTTTCTTT. It codes for CASSDADKTEAFF.

V and J are TRBV19 and TRBJ1-3; the D gene is possibly TRBD1 (6 bases). V dropped 4 bases and J dropped 0 bases, with 16 bases sitting between them. Per germline, CDR1 LNHDA and CDR2 SQIVND (reference sequence). The CDR3 runs to 17 residues. Written as DNA, the CDR3 is TGTGCCAGTAGTACCCAACCTGGACAGAGCTCTGGAAACACCATATATTTT. The encoded protein is CASSTQPGQSSGNTIYF.

The chain has TRBV29-1 and TRBJ2-7; D is possibly TRBD1 (6 bases). The germline gives CDR1 SQVTM, CDR2 ANQGSEA. The CDR3 loop spans 13 amino acids. Trimming stripped 8 bases from V and 0 bases from J, with 14 bases between. The CDR3 nucleotides read TGCAGCTTCGCGGCAGGGGACTCCTACGAGCAGTACTTC. It encodes CSFAAGDSYEQYF.